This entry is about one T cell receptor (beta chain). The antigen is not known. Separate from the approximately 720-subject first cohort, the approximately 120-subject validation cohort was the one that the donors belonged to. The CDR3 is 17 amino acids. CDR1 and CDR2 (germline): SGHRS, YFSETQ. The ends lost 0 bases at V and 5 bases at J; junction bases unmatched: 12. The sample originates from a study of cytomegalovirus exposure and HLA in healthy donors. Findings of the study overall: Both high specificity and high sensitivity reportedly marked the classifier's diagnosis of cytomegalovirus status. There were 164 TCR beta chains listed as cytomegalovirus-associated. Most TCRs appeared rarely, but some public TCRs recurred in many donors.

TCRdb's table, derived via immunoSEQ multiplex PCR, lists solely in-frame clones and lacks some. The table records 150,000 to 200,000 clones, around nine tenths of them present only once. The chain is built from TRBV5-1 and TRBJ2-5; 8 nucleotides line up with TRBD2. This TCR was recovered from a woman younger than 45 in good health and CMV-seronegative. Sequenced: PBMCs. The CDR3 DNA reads TGCGCCAGCAGCTTGGCGGGGACTAGGAGGATGGGTGAGACCCAGTACTTC. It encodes CASSLAGTRRMGETQYF.